The TCR beta chain described here comes from a study of blood T cells in healthy people across ages. Whole-study results and caveats: Donors of long life had a larger count of naive CD4+ cells and greater diversity than aged donors.

Comment on this clonotype: Antigen unknown.

The CDR3 has 12 amino acids. V lost 7 bases and J lost 0, with 7 bases in between. The germline V gene encodes CDR1 SNHLY and CDR2 FYNNEI. Then a second PCR, running roughly 6 to 12 cycles, was carried out with a sample-barcoded 5' primer and a J-beta primer mix. In TCRdb, the 5' RACE reads were re-called with MiXCR into one record per CDR3 protein. Altogether about 1,400,000 distinct CDR3 sequences are present, approximately 42% being singletons, with the ten largest covering less than 8%. The clonotype was recovered from a woman younger than 30 in good health. What was sequenced was blood. This chain uses TRBV2 with TRBJ2-7; D gene unclear. The CDR3 loop is CASIGGSYEQYF. DNA for the CDR3: TGTGCCAGCATCGGCGGCTCCTACGAGCAGTACTTC. The full variable domain, its missing parts supplied by reference TRBV2 and TRBJ2-7, is EPEVTQTPSHQVTQMGQEVILRCVPISNHLYFYWYRQILGQKVEFLVSFYNNEISEKSEIFDDQFSVERPDGSNFTLKIRSTKLEDSAMYFCASIGGSYEQYFGPGTRLTVT.